The sequence of this T cell receptor beta chain was determined in a study of CD8 T cells in Susac syndrome. Broader study findings: As the study acknowledged, the number of individuals in its TCR sequencing and HLA analysis was relatively small.

This clonotype was picked up one time. Antigen: not known. Random-hexamer reverse transcription was applied to roughly 0.5 to 1 ug RNA. A multiplex approach, immunoSEQ multiplex PCR, amplified TCR beta CDR3 across 54 Vbeta and 13 Jbeta. TCRdb reprocessed the immunoSEQ multiplex PCR reads with MiXCR, giving one entry per CDR3 protein. The data show about 180,000 distinct CDR3 sequences, 85% to 95% seen once. The V end was cut by 6 bases, the J end by 3 bases, with 24 bases between. The CDR3 covers 16 residues. Germline CDR1 SQVTM, CDR2 ANQGSEA. Peripheral blood CD8+ and CD4+ T cells were profiled by TCR beta sequencing. TEMRA cells underwent FACS enrichment and CD8+ and CD4+ T cells underwent negative isolation.

The chain recombines TRBV29-1 with TRBJ2-7, with a weak D call TRBD1 (6 bases). The material sequenced was CD8+ T cells from PBMCs. This TCR was sampled from a human donor with multiple sclerosis. This chain's CDR3 is CSVIGFYRAPYYEQYF. The CDR3, as DNA: TGCAGCGTGATTGGATTTTACAGGGCCCCCTACTACGAGCAGTACTTC.